The 12 T cell receptor beta chains listed next were all sequenced from one sample in a study of T-cell reconstitution after alpha-beta-depleted transplantation in children (dated by TCRdb to the mid-2010s). Libraries were prepared through PCR. Instrument used: Illumina HiSeq 2500. Molecular barcoding was employed in the preparation of TCR libraries, with unique molecular identifiers being used to normalize TCRbeta repertoire quantification. TCRdb trimmed the raw reads at Q25, called clones with MiXCR and kept productive beta chains. Rows with a matching CDR3 protein are joined into one entry that keeps the most common DNA and genes. This sample holds around 800,000 distinct CDR3 sequences; 15% to 20% were observed only once. The ten largest clones take up under 6% of the sample. This sample's treatment or condition label indicates: allogeneic hematopoietic cell transplantation with graft depleted of TCRalphabeta T cells and CD19 B cells.

The sequenced sample was PBMCs, mostly from graft donor cells, obtained 360 days after TCRalphabeta/CD19-depleted stem cell transplant. These receptors came from a male patient younger than 18 who had a stem cell transplant for acute lymphoblastic leukemia, so the T cells may come from the graft donor.

The chain has TRBV9 and TRBJ1-2, with TRBD1 matching over 7 bases. This CDR3 is 14 amino acids long. CDR1 is SGDLS, CDR2 YYNGEE, per germline. V was clipped by 3 bases and J by 4 bases; unmatched bases: 6. CDR3 sequence: CASSAVGTAYGYTF. DNA for the CDR3: TGTGCCAGCAGCGCCGTAGGGACAGCCTATGGCTACACCTTC. The whole variable domain, remainder taken from reference TRBV9 and TRBJ1-2, is DSGVTQTPKHLITATGQRVTLRCSPRSGDLSVYWYQQSLDQGLQFLIQYYNGEERAKGNILERFSAQQFPDLHSELNLSSLELGDSALYFCASSAVGTAYGYTFGSGTRLTVV.

The V gene is TRBV20-1, the J gene TRBJ2-3; D gene uncertain. CDR3 length equals 15 residues. With 0 bases removed from V and 1 base from J, the gap between germline ends came to 11 bases. CDR1 is DFQATT, CDR2 SNEGSKA, per germline (reference sequence). The CDR3 protein is CSAREPRSGTDTQYF. The CDR3 bases are TGCAGTGCTAGAGAACCCAGATCCGGCACAGATACGCAGTATTTT.

The chain links TRBV5-1 to TRBJ1-4, with no clear D. Trimming took off 4 bases at V and 0 bases at J, with 10 bases between the two ends. CDR1 and CDR2 from the germline V gene are SGHRS and YFSETQ. The CDR3 length is 15 residues. As DNA, the CDR3 is TGCGCCAGCAGCCCCCGGGCAGCAACTAATGAAAAACTGTTTTTT. It encodes CASSPRAATNEKLFF.

The sample holds a few counts of this clonotype. V and J are TRBV9 and TRBJ2-1; 11 bases agree with TRBD2. This CDR3 contains 15 residues. The trim removed 3 bases at V and 6 bases at J, leaving 5 bases unmatched. In germline, CDR1 is SGDLS, CDR2 YYNGEE. This CDR3 is CASSETSGIGNEQFF. The CDR3 DNA reads TGTGCCAGCAGCGAGACTAGCGGGATTGGCAATGAGCAGTTCTTC. The variable domain in full, with the rest retrieved from reference TRBV9 and TRBJ2-1, is DSGVTQTPKHLITATGQRVTLRCSPRSGDLSVYWYQQSLDQGLQFLIQYYNGEERAKGNILERFSAQQFPDLHSELNLSSLELGDSALYFCASSETSGIGNEQFFGPGTRLTVL.

A few counts support this clonotype. V usage is TRBV9 and J usage is TRBJ1-6; 7 bases line up with TRBD1. This CDR3 is 15 amino acids long. The germline V gene has CDR1 SGDLS and CDR2 YYNGEE. The ends lost 3 bases at V and 9 bases at J; junction bases unmatched: 9. This CDR3 reads CASSATGSLSSPLHF. In nucleotides, the CDR3 is TGTGCCAGCAGCGCGACAGGGAGTTTAAGTTCACCCCTCCACTTT. Complete variable domain (other parts from reference TRBV9 and TRBJ1-6): DSGVTQTPKHLITATGQRVTLRCSPRSGDLSVYWYQQSLDQGLQFLIQYYNGEERAKGNILERFSAQQFPDLHSELNLSSLELGDSALYFCASSATGSLSSPLHFGNGTRLTVT.

This clonotype was detected a few times. The chain joins TRBV7-8 to TRBJ2-1; 8 bases fit TRBD2. The CDR3 consists of 17 residues. V trimming: 0 bases; J trimming: 6 bases; junction bases outside the gene matches: 10. Germline CDR1 and CDR2: SGHVS and FQNEAQ. CDR3 region: CASSLAPGAGGTNEQFF. The DNA for the CDR3 is TGTGCCAGCAGCTTAGCCCCGGGGGCGGGAGGCACCAATGAGCAGTTCTTC.

There are a few counts of this clonotype. The V call is TRBV6-5, the J call TRBJ2-1, with TRBD2 matching 11 bases. J lost 7 bases, V lost 2 bases, and 4 bases had no gene match. Germline assignment: CDR1 MNHEY and CDR2 SVGAGI. The CDR3 is 15 amino acids. This CDR3 is CASSYTSGRSNEQFF. CDR3 DNA sequence: TGTGCCAGCAGTTACACTAGCGGGAGATCTAATGAGCAGTTCTTC.

This clonotype turned up a few times. The J gene is TRBJ2-7, the V gene TRBV19; 7 bases agree with TRBD1. The junction had 4 bases not matched to a gene; V was cut back by 5 bases and J by 0 bases. The CDR3 sequence is 14 residues long. Germline values: CDR1 LNHDA, CDR2 SQIVND (reference sequence). The DNA for the CDR3 is TGTGCCAGTAGTGACTGGGACAGCTCCTACGAGCAGTACTTC. Translation gives CASSDWDSSYEQYF.

This clonotype was recorded at least ten times. The rearrangement joins TRBV15 to TRBJ2-5, with D perhaps TRBD1 (8 bases). This CDR3 has 16 amino acids. V gave up 0 bases and J gave up 4 bases, with 15 bases separating them. CDR1 and CDR2 from the germline V gene are LNHNV and YYDKDF (reference sequence). As DNA, the CDR3 is TGTGCCACCAGCAGAGATCGGACAGGGAGGGGAGAGACCCAGTACTTC. Encoded protein: CATSRDRTGRGETQYF.

This clonotype was counted a few times. The chain couples TRBV12-3 or TRBV12-4 to TRBJ2-2; D is ambiguous. The CDR3 totals 17 residues. V shed 5 bases and J shed 0 bases, with 16 bases lying between them. CDR3 in DNA: TGTGCCAGCAGTAACCACCGCACGCTTACGAACACCGGGGAGCTGTTTTTT. This translates into CASSNHRTLTNTGELFF.

This clonotype was observed a few times. The V gene is TRBV5-6, the J gene TRBJ2-7, with 9 bases aligning to TRBD1. The CDR3 length is 15 residues. Germline CDR1 is SGHDT and CDR2 is YYEEEE. After removal of 0 bases from V and 4 bases from J, the junction contained 5 bases not matched to a gene. For the CDR3, the DNA is TGTGCCAGCAGCTTGGACGGGACAGGGTTTTACGAGCAGTACTTC. Protein product: CASSLDGTGFYEQYF.

In its sample, this clonotype was seen a few times. J is TRBJ2-4 and V is TRBV20-1; D possibly corresponds to TRBD1 (6 bases). V shed 0 bases and J shed 1 base, with 16 bases lying between them. Germline V gene lookup returns CDR1 DFQATT and CDR2 SNEGSKA (reference sequence). The CDR3 runs to 17 residues. CDR3 nucleotide sequence: TGCAGTGCTAGAGACTCTTGGGCAGGGGTGGCCAAAAACATTCAGTACTTC. Its translation: CSARDSWAGVAKNIQYF.